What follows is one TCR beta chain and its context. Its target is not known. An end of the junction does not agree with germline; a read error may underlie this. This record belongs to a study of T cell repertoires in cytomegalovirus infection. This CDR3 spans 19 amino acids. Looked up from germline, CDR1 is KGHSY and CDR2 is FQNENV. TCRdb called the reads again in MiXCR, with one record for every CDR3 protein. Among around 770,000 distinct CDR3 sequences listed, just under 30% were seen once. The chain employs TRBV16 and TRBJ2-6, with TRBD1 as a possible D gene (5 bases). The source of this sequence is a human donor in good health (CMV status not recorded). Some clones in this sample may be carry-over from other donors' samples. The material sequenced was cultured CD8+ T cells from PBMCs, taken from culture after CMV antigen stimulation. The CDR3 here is CASTQWGTSLSGGANVLTF. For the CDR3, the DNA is TGTGCCAGCACCCAATGGGGCACCAGTCTCTCTGGAGGGGCCAACGTCCTGACTTTC.